What follows are 13 T cell receptor beta chains derived from one specimen sequenced in a study of glioma-infiltrating T cells. The iRepertoire nested amplicon-rescue multiplex PCR amplified TCR alpha and beta CDR3s from RNA. Via MiXCR, TCRdb re-called the multiplex PCR reads, giving one row per CDR3 protein. The table shows around 390,000 distinct CDR3 sequences, with 35% to 45% occurring only once. Material for sequencing was glioma tissue, nonneoplastic brain tissue, or PBMCs (not recorded which). These receptors were taken from a human donor with low-grade glioma or glioblastoma, undergoing nonglioma brain surgery, or in good health (not recorded which).

This clonotype has more than one count but fewer than ten. The gene calls are TRBV6-5 and TRBJ2-1, with TRBD2 matching over 8 bases. V lost 0 bases, J lost 2 bases, and 3 bases stayed unmatched. The length of the CDR3 is 16 residues. CDR1 and CDR2 from the germline V gene are MNHEY and SVGAGI. The CDR3 sequence is CASSYSASGPYNEQFF. CDR3 bases: TGTGCCAGCAGTTACTCTGCTAGCGGGCCCTACAATGAGCAGTTCTTC.

This chain links TRBV5-1 with TRBJ1-1; D is ambiguous. The V end was cut by 0 bases, the J end by 2 bases, with 8 bases between. The CDR3 has 14 amino acids. Germline V CDR1 and CDR2: SGHRS, YFSETQ. CDR3 DNA: TGCGCCAGCAGCTTGGAGTGGAGCAACACTGAAGCTTTCTTT. Translated, it gives CASSLEWSNTEAFF.

The chain links TRBV7-8 to TRBJ2-2; D unresolved. Per germline, CDR1 SGHVS and CDR2 FQNEAQ. V was shortened by 7 bases and J by 10 bases, with 16 bases between the two germline ends. This CDR3 spans 13 amino acids. For the CDR3, the DNA is TGTGCCAGCATTCGCTTTGAGTCCGAGGAGCTGTTTTTT. It encodes CASIRFESEELFF. Variable domain in full (rest from reference TRBV7-8 and TRBJ2-2): GAGVSQSPRYKVAKRGQDVALRCDPISGHVSLFWYQQALGQGPEFLTYFQNEAQLDKSGLPSDRFFAERPEGSVSTLKIQRTQQEDSAVYLCASIRFESEELFFGEGSRLTVL.

In the case of this clonotype: In this CDR3 the conserved last residue, phenylalanine or tryptophan, is missing, so a read error is likely. The CDR3 here is CSARRHQGSGELFS. CDR3 DNA sequence: TGCAGTGCTAGACGACATCAGGGTTCCGGGGAGCTGTTTTCT. The gene calls are TRBV20-1 and TRBJ2-2; possibly TRBD1 for D (5 bases). This CDR3 region has 14 residues. Germline CDR1 is DFQATT and CDR2 is SNEGSKA (reference sequence). The V gene lost 2 bases and the J gene lost 6 bases, with 13 bases spanning the gap.

Note on this clonotype: The junction and the germline gene differ at one end; a read error may be behind it. V usage is TRBV7-2 and J usage is TRBJ2-1, with D tentatively TRBD1 (6 bases). From germline, CDR1 is SGHTA and CDR2 FQGNSA. The CDR3 consists of 14 residues. The DNA of the CDR3 is TGTGCCAGCAGCTTATTCGCCGGGGACAATAAGCAGTTCTTC. It is translated as CASSLFAGDNKQFF.

As to this clonotype: This may stem from a read error, because a much larger clone lies one nucleotide away. The chain employs TRBV28 and TRBJ2-5; 8 bases fit TRBD2. The CDR3 consists of 16 residues. CDR1 is MDHEN and CDR2 is SYDVKM in the germline V gene. As DNA, the CDR3 is TGTGCCAGCAGTGAATCCCCAGCGGGAGACCAAGGGACCCAGTACTTC. Translated: CASSESPAGDQGTQYF.

V and J are TRBV4-2 and TRBJ1-1; maybe TRBD1 (6 bases). Germline V gene data show CDR1 as LGHNA and CDR2 as YNFKEQ. This CDR3 spans 13 amino acids. V lost 7 bases, J lost 1 base, and 10 bases lay in between. CDR3 nucleotides: TGTGCCAGCACCATACAGGGGAACACTGAAGCTTTCTTT. This encodes CASTIQGNTEAFF.

V and J are TRBV4-1 and TRBJ2-7; 15 nucleotides match TRBD2. V was clipped by 2 bases and J by 5 bases; unmatched bases: 4. The CDR3 contains 16 residues. CDR1 MGHRA and CDR2 YSYEKL come from the germline V gene. The CDR3: CASSQPGTSGRHEQYF. DNA for the CDR3: TGCGCCAGCAGCCAACCTGGGACTAGCGGGAGGCACGAGCAGTACTTC.

About this clonotype itself: A much larger clone differs by one base, so this may be a read error. The chain combines TRBV2 with TRBJ2-5; the match to TRBD1 covers 7 bases. Trimming removed 6 bases from V and 4 bases from J; junction bases left unmatched: 8. Germline CDR1 is SNHLY and CDR2 is FYNNEI. CDR3 size: 14 residues. CDR3 sequence reads: CASSSDRLLETQYF. The CDR3 nucleotides are TGTGCCAGCAGCTCGGACAGGTTGTTAGAGACCCAGTACTTC. The variable domain in full, with the rest retrieved from reference TRBV2 and TRBJ2-5, is EPEVTQTPSHQVTQMGQEVILRCVPISNHLYFYWYRQILGQKVEFLVSFYNNEISEKSEIFDDQFSVERPDGSNFTLKIRSTKLEDSAMYFCASSSDRLLETQYFGPGTRLLVL.

The chain links TRBV10-3 to TRBJ2-1; TRBD1 matches at 7 bases. J was trimmed by 0 bases and V by 10 bases; bases with no gene match: 12. The CDR3 extends over 16 amino acids. Germline values: CDR1 ENHRY, CDR2 SYGVKD. In DNA, the CDR3 is TGTGCCACTACCTACCGGGACAGACTCTCCTACAATGAGCAGTTCTTC. Translated, it gives CATTYRDRLSYNEQFF.

This clonotype has at least ten counts. The V gene is TRBV6-2 or TRBV6-3, the J gene TRBJ1-1; maybe TRBD1 (6 bases). The CDR3 spans 15 residues. V was pared by 4 bases and J by 5 bases, with 17 bases between. Germline CDR1 MNHEY, CDR2 SVGEGT. The DNA for the CDR3 is TGTGCCAGCAGTTCCACGCCACAGGGCTGGACTGAAGCTTTCTTT. This translates into CASSSTPQGWTEAFF.

This clonotype appeared many times. The chain is built from TRBV6-1 and TRBJ1-6, with 7 bases fitting TRBD1. Germline V gives CDR1 MNHNS, CDR2 SASEGT. After removal of 6 bases from V and 7 bases from J, the junction contained 12 bases not matched to a gene. The CDR3 length is 16 residues. CDR3 nucleotides: TGTGCCAGCAGCCAACAGGGGCCGTCATCAAATTCACCCCTCCACTTT. It encodes CASSQQGPSSNSPLHF.

The V gene is TRBV28, the J gene TRBJ2-7; 7 nucleotides agree with TRBD1. After removal of 6 bases from V and 4 bases from J, the junction contained 9 bases not matched to a gene. Germline CDR1 and CDR2: MDHEN and SYDVKM. The CDR3 covers 14 residues. The CDR3 nucleotides read TGTGCCAGCAGATCAAACCGGGACAGTTACGAGCAGTACTTC. It specifies CASRSNRDSYEQYF.